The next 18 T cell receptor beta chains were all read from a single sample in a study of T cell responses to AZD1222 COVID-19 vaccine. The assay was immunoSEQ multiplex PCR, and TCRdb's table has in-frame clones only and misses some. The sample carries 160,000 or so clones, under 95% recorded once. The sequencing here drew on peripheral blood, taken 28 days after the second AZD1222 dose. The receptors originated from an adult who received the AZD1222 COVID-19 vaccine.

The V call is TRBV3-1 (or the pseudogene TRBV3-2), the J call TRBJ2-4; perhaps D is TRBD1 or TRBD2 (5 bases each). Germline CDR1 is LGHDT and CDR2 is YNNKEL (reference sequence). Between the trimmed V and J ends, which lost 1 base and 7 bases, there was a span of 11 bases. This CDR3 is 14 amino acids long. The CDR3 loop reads CASSQGGSGNIQYF. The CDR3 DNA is TGTGCCAGCAGCCAAGGGGGGAGTGGGAACATTCAGTACTTC.

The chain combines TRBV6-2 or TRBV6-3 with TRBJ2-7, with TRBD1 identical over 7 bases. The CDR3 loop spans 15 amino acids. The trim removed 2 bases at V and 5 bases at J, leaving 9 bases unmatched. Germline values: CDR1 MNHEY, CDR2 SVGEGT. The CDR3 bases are TGTGCCAGCAGTTACCCGGGACAGTCTTTCAACGAGCAGTACTTC. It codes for CASSYPGQSFNEQYF.

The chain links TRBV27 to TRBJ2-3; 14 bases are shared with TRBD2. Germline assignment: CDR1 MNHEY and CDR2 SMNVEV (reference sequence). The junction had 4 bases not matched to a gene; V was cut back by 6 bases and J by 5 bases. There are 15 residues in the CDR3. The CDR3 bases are TGTGCCAGCAGCGTAGGGACTAGCGGGAGAGATACGCAGTATTTT. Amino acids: CASSVGTSGRDTQYF.

CDR3 protein: CAWSGVHKGIQYF. The CDR3 DNA is TGTGCCTGGAGCGGGGTACACAAAGGCATTCAGTACTTC. The chain carries TRBV30 and TRBJ2-4; possible D gene TRBD2, 5 bases. CDR3 length: 13 amino acids. Germline V gene data show CDR1 as GTSNPN and CDR2 as SVGIG (reference sequence). Trimming stripped 3 bases from V and 9 bases from J, with 15 bases between.

In nucleotides, the CDR3 is TGTGCCAGCAAGTTCCTAGCGGGTTACAATGAGCAGTTCTTC. This codes for CASKFLAGYNEQFF. The gene calls are TRBV2 and TRBJ2-1, with 8 bases identical to TRBD2. After removal of 7 bases from V and 4 bases from J, the junction contained 6 bases not matched to a gene. This CDR3 has 14 residues. The germline CDR1 and CDR2 sequences are SNHLY and FYNNEI.

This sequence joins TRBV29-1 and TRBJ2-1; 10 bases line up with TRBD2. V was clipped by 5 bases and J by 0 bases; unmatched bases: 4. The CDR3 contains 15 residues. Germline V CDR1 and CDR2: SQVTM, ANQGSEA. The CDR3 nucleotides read TGCAGCGTTCAACTAGCGGGGAGCTCCTACAATGAGCAGTTCTTC. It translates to CSVQLAGSSYNEQFF.

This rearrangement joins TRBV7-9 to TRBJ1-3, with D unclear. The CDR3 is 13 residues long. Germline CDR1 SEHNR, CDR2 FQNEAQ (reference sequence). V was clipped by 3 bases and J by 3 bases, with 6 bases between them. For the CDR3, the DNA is TGTGCCAGCAGCTTGGGATTTGGAAACACCATATATTTT. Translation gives CASSLGFGNTIYF.

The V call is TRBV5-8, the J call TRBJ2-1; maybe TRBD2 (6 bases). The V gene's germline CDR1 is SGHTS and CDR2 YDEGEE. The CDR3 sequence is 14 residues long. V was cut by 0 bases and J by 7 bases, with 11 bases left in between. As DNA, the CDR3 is TGTGCCAGCAGCTTGGGGACTACCTTGAATGAGCAGTTCTTC. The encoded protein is CASSLGTTLNEQFF.

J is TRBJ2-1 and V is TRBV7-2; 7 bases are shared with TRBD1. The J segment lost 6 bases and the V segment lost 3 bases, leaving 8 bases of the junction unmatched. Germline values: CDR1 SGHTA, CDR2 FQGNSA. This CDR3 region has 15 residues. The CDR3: CASSFGTENLNEQFF. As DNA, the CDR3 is TGTGCCAGCAGCTTCGGGACAGAAAATCTCAATGAGCAGTTCTTC.

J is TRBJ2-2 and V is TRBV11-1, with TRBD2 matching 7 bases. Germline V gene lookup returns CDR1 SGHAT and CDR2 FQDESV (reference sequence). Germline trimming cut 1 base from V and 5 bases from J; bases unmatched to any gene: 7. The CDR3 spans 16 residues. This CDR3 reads CASSLVAGVKTGELFF. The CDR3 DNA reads TGTGCCAGCAGCTTAGTGGCGGGAGTGAAAACCGGGGAGCTGTTTTTT.

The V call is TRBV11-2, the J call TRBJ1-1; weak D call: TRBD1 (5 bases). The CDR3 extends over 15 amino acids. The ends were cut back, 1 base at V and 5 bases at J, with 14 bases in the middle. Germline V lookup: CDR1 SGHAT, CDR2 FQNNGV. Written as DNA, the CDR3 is TGTGCCAGCAGCTTAGGGTGGGACTTGGAGACTGAAGCTTTCTTT. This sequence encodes CASSLGWDLETEAFF.

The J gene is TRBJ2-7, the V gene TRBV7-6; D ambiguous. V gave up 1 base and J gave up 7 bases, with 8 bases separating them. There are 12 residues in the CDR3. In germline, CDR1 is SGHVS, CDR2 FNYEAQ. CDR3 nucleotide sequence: TGTGCCAGCAGCTTAGGGGCTAGTGAGCAGTACTTC. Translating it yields CASSLGASEQYF.

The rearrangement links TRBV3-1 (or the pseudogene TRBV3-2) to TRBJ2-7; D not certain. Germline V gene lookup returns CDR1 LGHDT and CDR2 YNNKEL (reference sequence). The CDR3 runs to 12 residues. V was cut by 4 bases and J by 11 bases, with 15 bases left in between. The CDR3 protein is CASSPGRSFKYF. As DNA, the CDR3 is TGTGCCAGCAGCCCCGGGCGGTCCTTTAAGTACTTC.

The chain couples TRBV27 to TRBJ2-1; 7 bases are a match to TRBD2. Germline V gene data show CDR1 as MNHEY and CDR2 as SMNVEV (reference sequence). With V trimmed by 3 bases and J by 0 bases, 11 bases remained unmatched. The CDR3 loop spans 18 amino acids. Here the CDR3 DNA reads TGTGCCAGCAGTTTGTCTCTAGCGGCTAGGAGCTCCTACAATGAGCAGTTCTTC. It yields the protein CASSLSLAARSSYNEQFF.

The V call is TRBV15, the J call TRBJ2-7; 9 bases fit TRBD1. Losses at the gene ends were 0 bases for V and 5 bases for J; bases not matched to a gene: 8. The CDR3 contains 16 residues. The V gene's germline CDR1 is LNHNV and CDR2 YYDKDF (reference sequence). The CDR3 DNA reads TGTGCCACCAGCAGAGATCACGGGACAGGGACCCACGAGCAGTACTTC. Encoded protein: CATSRDHGTGTHEQYF.

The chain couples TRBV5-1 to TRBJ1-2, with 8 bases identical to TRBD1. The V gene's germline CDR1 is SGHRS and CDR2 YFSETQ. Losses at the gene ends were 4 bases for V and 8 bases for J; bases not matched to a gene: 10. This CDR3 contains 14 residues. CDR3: CASSGQGSEGGYTF. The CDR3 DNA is TGCGCCAGCAGCGGACAGGGTTCAGAGGGAGGCTACACCTTC.

As DNA, the CDR3 is TGTGCCAGTAGAAGGACAGGGGGCACCGATGGCTACACCTTC. It encodes CASRRTGGTDGYTF. The V and J genes are TRBV19 and TRBJ1-2; 11 bases map to TRBD1. V was clipped by 6 bases and J by 6 bases; unmatched bases: 6. The CDR3 runs to 14 residues. Germline V lookup: CDR1 LNHDA, CDR2 SQIVND (reference sequence).

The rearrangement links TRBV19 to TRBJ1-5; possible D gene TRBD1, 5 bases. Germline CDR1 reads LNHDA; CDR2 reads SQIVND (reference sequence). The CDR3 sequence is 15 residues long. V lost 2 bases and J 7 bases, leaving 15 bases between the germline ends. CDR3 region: CASSIKVQVVQPQHF. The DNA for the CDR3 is TGTGCCAGTAGTATAAAGGTACAGGTTGTCCAGCCCCAGCATTTT.